The 7 T cell receptor beta chains given below trace back to one sample, sequenced in a study of blood T cell repertoires in COVID-19. The method was immunoSEQ multiplex PCR; TCRdb's version includes in-frame clones alone and lacks a portion of them. Here the sample spans some 55,000 clones, roughly four fifths being singletons. The sample taken for sequencing was peripheral blood. The receptors derive from a woman aged 60-75 years with acute or convalescent COVID-19.

The chain joins TRBV14 to TRBJ1-2, with no clear D. V was trimmed by 0 bases and J by 4 bases, leaving 9 bases between them. The CDR3 totals 14 residues. Germline CDR1 reads SGHDN; CDR2 reads FVKESK. In DNA, the CDR3 is TGTGCCAGCAGCCAAGAACGTGGCCCCTATGGCTACACCTTC. Its protein is CASSQERGPYGYTF.

The rearrangement links TRBV6-4 to TRBJ2-1, with TRBD1 matching 9 bases. J lost 0 bases, V lost 5 bases, and 2 bases had no gene match. CDR3 length equals 15 residues. Germline lookup yields CDR1 MRHNA and CDR2 SNTAGT. Here the CDR3 reads CASSSTGGSYNEQFF. Here the CDR3 DNA reads TGTGCCAGCAGTTCGACAGGGGGCTCCTACAATGAGCAGTTCTTC.

V is TRBV5-1 and J is TRBJ1-6, with D perhaps matching TRBD1 (5 bases). Germline CDR1 reads SGHRS; CDR2 reads YFSETQ. CDR3 length: 15 residues. Deletions cut 4 bases from V and 8 bases from J, with 16 bases between. CDR3 DNA: TGCGCCAGCAGCATTTCCGGGACTGCTGATTCACCCCTCCACTTT. This codes for CASSISGTADSPLHF.

J is TRBJ1-3 and V is TRBV9; possibly TRBD1 for D (6 bases). Germline CDR1 and CDR2: SGDLS and YYNGEE. This CDR3 spans 18 amino acids. V dropped 4 bases and J dropped 0 bases, with 20 bases sitting between them. CDR3 DNA sequence: TGTGCCAGCAGCCTCACTCAAGGGGGAGCGAGCTCTGGAAACACCATATATTTT. Translated: CASSLTQGGASSGNTIYF.

The chain links TRBV19 to TRBJ1-2; 9 bases match TRBD1. This CDR3 spans 17 amino acids. After removal of 5 bases from V and 2 bases from J, the junction contained 12 bases not matched to a gene. The germline V gene has CDR1 LNHDA and CDR2 SQIVND (reference sequence). CDR3 nucleotides: TGTGCCAGTAGTGTGGACAGGGGCCTTATCGGCAACTATGGCTACACCTTC. It encodes CASSVDRGLIGNYGYTF.

The chain uses TRBV19 and TRBJ1-6; D ambiguous. The CDR3 length is 15 residues. V was trimmed by 6 bases and J by 1 base, leaving 10 bases between them. The germline V gene encodes CDR1 LNHDA and CDR2 SQIVND (reference sequence). The CDR3 region is CASSPPESYNSPLHF. CDR3 coding DNA: TGTGCCAGTAGCCCCCCGGAGTCCTATAATTCACCCCTCCACTTT.

This clone was observed once. This rearrangement joins TRBV28 to TRBJ1-1, with D perhaps TRBD1 (5 bases). Germline lookup yields CDR1 MDHEN and CDR2 SYDVKM. Trimming removed 2 bases at V and 7 bases at J, with 11 bases between. The CDR3 is 13 residues long. The CDR3 is CASSLAQGREAFF. The CDR3 nucleotides read TGTGCCAGCAGTTTAGCGCAGGGCCGTGAAGCTTTCTTT.